This entry lists 20 T cell receptor beta chains sequenced from one sample in a study of T cell repertoires in aging, cancer and after chemotherapy (dated by TCRdb to 2018 to 2020). The sequencing machine was an Illumina MiSeq. Using a mixed TRB-A/B primer pool, multiplex touch-down PCR amplified rearranged TRB sequences covering the V, D and J segments. The public reads were reanalyzed by TCRdb: fastp trimming at Q25, MiXCR alignment, in-frame beta chains only. Each CDR3 protein appears once, grouped with its most common genes and DNA. The sample table lists some 4,500 distinct CDR3 sequences, about a quarter of them with a count of one. The top ten clonotypes cover about 47% of the sample. Genomic DNA extracted from peripheral blood, rather than sorted cells or RNA, was used as the source for amplification of TCR beta rearrangements. Sequenced material: blood. These receptors all come from a human donor with a blood cancer.

This clonotype was seen only a few times. The V gene is TRBV29-1, the J gene TRBJ1-1; 7 bases fit TRBD1. The CDR3 runs 15 residues. V was pared by 0 bases and J by 5 bases, with 9 bases of the junction left unmatched. Germline CDR1 is SQVTM and CDR2 is ANQGSEA. In DNA form, the CDR3 reads TGCAGCGTTGAAGATGATTCGACAGGGAAAACTGAAGCTTTCTTT. Its protein is CSVEDDSTGKTEAFF.

This sequence joins TRBV7-6 and TRBJ2-7; D is tentatively TRBD1 or TRBD2 (5 bases each). The length of the CDR3 is 18 residues. V was cut by 1 base and J by 1 base, with 20 bases left in between. Looked up from germline, CDR1 is SGHVS and CDR2 is FNYEAQ. For the CDR3, the DNA is TGTGCCAGCAGCTTAGTGTCCTCTTGGCAGGGACGGTCCTACGAGCAGTACTTC. Encoded protein: CASSLVSSWQGRSYEQYF.

The chain links TRBV5-4 to TRBJ1-5, with a weak D call TRBD1 (5 bases). Trimming removed 2 bases from V and 5 bases from J, with 14 bases in between. Germline CDR1 is SGHNT and CDR2 is YYREEE (reference sequence). CDR3 size: 15 residues. In DNA, the CDR3 is TGTGCCAGCAGCTTCGGCGGGGGGGTGGATCAGCCCCAGCATTTT. It codes for CASSFGGGVDQPQHF.

This clonotype was observed a few times. The rearrangement joins TRBV4-2 to TRBJ1-6, with D possibly being TRBD1 (5 bases). Germline loops: CDR1 LGHNA, CDR2 YNFKEQ. CDR3 length: 14 residues. V was trimmed by 7 bases and J by 7 bases, leaving 14 bases between them. The CDR3 region is CASTGIGGNSPLHF. CDR3 in DNA: TGTGCCAGCACTGGGATCGGGGGAAATTCACCCCTCCACTTT.

The chain links TRBV15 to TRBJ1-6; 9 bases agree with TRBD1. V shed 5 bases and J 9 bases; nucleotides not matched to a gene: 11. The CDR3 has 16 residues. Germline CDR1 LNHNV, CDR2 YYDKDF (reference sequence). CDR3 region: CATSAKLTGGGSPLHF. The CDR3 nucleotides are TGTGCCACCAGCGCTAAGCTGACAGGGGGGGGTTCACCCCTCCACTTT.

This chain connects TRBV18 to TRBJ1-3; the D gene is possibly TRBD1 (6 bases). Trimming removed 3 bases from V and 0 bases from J, with 9 bases in between. The CDR3 has 15 amino acids. Germline CDR1 reads KGHSH; CDR2 reads LQKENI. The CDR3: CASSPRDTSGNTIYF. Written as DNA, the CDR3 is TGTGCCAGCTCACCTCGGGACACCTCTGGAAACACCATATATTTT. The complete variable domain, with remaining parts taken from reference TRBV18 and TRBJ1-3, reads NAGVMQNPRHLVRRRGQEARLRCSPMKGHSHVYWYRQLPEEGLKFMVYLQKENIIDESGMPKERFSAEFPKEGPSILRIQQVVRGDSAAYFCASSPRDTSGNTIYFGEGSWLTVV.

The J gene is TRBJ2-1, the V gene TRBV6-2 or TRBV6-3; 8 bases line up with TRBD2. The length of the CDR3 is 17 residues. The trim removed 6 bases at V and 6 bases at J, leaving 16 bases unmatched. From germline, CDR1 is MNHEY and CDR2 SVGEGT. CDR3 sequence: CASRFAGRGGQSNEQFF. CDR3 sequence (DNA): TGTGCCAGCAGGTTCGCCGGCCGGGGGGGCCAGAGCAATGAGCAGTTCTTC.

There are a few counts of this clonotype. The chain carries TRBV30 and TRBJ2-1; 8 bases match TRBD2. Germline V lookup: CDR1 GTSNPN, CDR2 SVGIG (reference sequence). The CDR3 runs to 15 residues. The V segment lost 7 bases and the J segment 3 bases; nucleotides outside the gene matches: 11. CDR3 sequence reads: CAYNSGGSYYNEQFF. CDR3 nucleotides: TGTGCCTATAACTCGGGGGGGAGTTACTACAATGAGCAGTTCTTC.

In this sample, this clonotype is medium-sized (0.01 to 0.1%). The gene calls are TRBV6-4 and TRBJ2-2; no clear D. V lost 3 bases, J lost 0 bases, and 8 bases lay in between. The germline gives CDR1 MRHNA, CDR2 SNTAGT. This CDR3 comprises 15 residues. This CDR3 is CASSDRAANTGELFF. The CDR3 bases are TGTGCCAGCAGTGATAGGGCCGCGAACACCGGGGAGCTGTTTTTT.

The chain is built from TRBV11-2 and TRBJ2-7; 13 positions agree with TRBD2. The junction had 6 bases not matched to a gene; V was cut back by 6 bases and J by 4 bases. This CDR3 has 15 residues. Germline CDR1 and CDR2: SGHAT and FQNNGV. CDR3 residues: CASSRTSGRDYEQYF. The CDR3 coding sequence is TGTGCCAGCAGTCGAACTAGCGGGAGGGATTACGAGCAGTACTTC.

The chain has TRBV18 and TRBJ2-5, with D perhaps being TRBD1 or TRBD2 (5 bases each). Germline V gene lookup returns CDR1 KGHSH and CDR2 LQKENI. The CDR3 runs to 13 residues. Between the trimmed V and J ends, which lost 8 bases and 2 bases, there was a span of 12 bases. This chain's CDR3 is CASTGTAQETQYF. The CDR3 bases are TGTGCCAGCACCGGGACGGCTCAAGAGACCCAGTACTTC.

The chain combines TRBV14 with TRBJ1-3, with D possibly being TRBD1 (5 bases). Looked up from germline, CDR1 is SGHDN and CDR2 is FVKESK. The CDR3 contains 16 residues. V was pared by 4 bases and J by 0 bases, with 13 bases between. The CDR3 region has the DNA TGTGCCAGCAGCCTCCACGGGGCAATCTCTGGAAACACCATATATTTT. This translates into CASSLHGAISGNTIYF.

This clonotype is classed as medium-sized. This sequence joins TRBV6-5 and TRBJ2-2, with TRBD2 as a possible D gene (5 bases). The V end lost 2 bases, the J end lost 3 bases, and 10 bases lay between the germline ends. The germline V gene encodes CDR1 MNHEY and CDR2 SVGAGI. The CDR3 has 15 amino acids. CDR3 protein: CASSYGRVDTGELFF. The CDR3 DNA reads TGTGCCAGCAGTTACGGGAGAGTGGACACCGGGGAGCTGTTTTTT.

This clonotype is medium-sized. This rearrangement joins TRBV19 to TRBJ2-3; 11 bases map to TRBD2. V dropped 3 bases and J dropped 10; count of bases not matched to a gene: 12. The germline CDR1 and CDR2 sequences are LNHDA and SQIVND (reference sequence). The CDR3 covers 16 residues. CDR3 bases: TGTGCCAGTAGTATCGGTCTAGCGGGGGGCCTGGGGGCGCAGTATTTT. This codes for CASSIGLAGGLGAQYF.

With regard to this clonotype: This may be a read error, as it is one base from a much larger clone. V usage is TRBV5-4 and J usage is TRBJ2-1, with TRBD2 matching over 11 bases. V trimming: 7 bases; J trimming: 8 bases; junction bases outside the gene matches: 8. The germline V gene has CDR1 SGHNT and CDR2 YYREEE (reference sequence). There are 14 residues in the CDR3. The CDR3: CASGGASGRHEQFF. The CDR3 nucleotides are TGTGCCAGCGGTGGGGCTAGCGGGAGGCATGAGCAGTTCTTC.

This clonotype was seen more than once but under ten times. This chain links TRBV19 with TRBJ2-5, with no clear D. The CDR3 extends over 17 amino acids. The germline V gene has CDR1 LNHDA and CDR2 SQIVND (reference sequence). V gave up 4 bases and J gave up 3 bases, with 21 bases separating them. Here the CDR3 reads CASSTPIGGRRKETQYF. The CDR3 DNA is TGTGCCAGTAGTACCCCGATTGGCGGCAGGCGGAAAGAGACCCAGTACTTC.

V is TRBV7-9 and J is TRBJ2-7; no reliable D call. The CDR3 has 14 amino acids. From germline, CDR1 is SEHNR and CDR2 FQNEAQ (reference sequence). The V end lost 7 bases, the J end lost 0 bases, and 13 bases lay between the germline ends. In DNA form, the CDR3 reads TGTGCCAGCACCTTGACTGGCCCCTCCTACGAGCAGTACTTC. Translating gives CASTLTGPSYEQYF.

Details on this clonotype: The junction does not match germline at one end; this may be a read error. This chain connects TRBV5-6 to TRBJ1-1, with TRBD1 as a possible D gene (6 bases). CDR1 is SGHDT, CDR2 YYEEEE, per germline. The CDR3 contains 13 residues. The CDR3 nucleotides read TGCGCCAGCAGCTTGGGGGGCCAGCCTGAAGCTTTCTTT. It yields the protein CASSLGGQPEAFF.

This clonotype was seen more than once but under ten times. The chain is built from TRBV7-9 and TRBJ2-7; D unresolved. This CDR3 contains 12 residues. CDR1 is SEHNR, CDR2 FQNEAQ, per germline (reference sequence). Trimming removed 3 bases at V and 0 bases at J, with 3 bases between. The DNA of the CDR3 is TGTGCCAGCAGCTTGAGCTCCTACGAGCAGTACTTC. Amino acid sequence: CASSLSSYEQYF. The whole variable domain, filled in from reference TRBV7-9 and TRBJ2-7, reads DTGVSQNPRHKITKRGQNVTFRCDPISEHNRLYWYRQTLGQGPEFLTYFQNEAQLEKSRLLSDRFSAERPKGSFSTLEIQRTEQGDSAMYLCASSLSSYEQYFGPGTRLTVT.

The chain links TRBV11-2 to TRBJ1-4; no definite D call. The CDR3 contains 15 residues. Trimming removed 5 bases from V and 0 bases from J, with 10 bases in between. Germline V gene lookup returns CDR1 SGHAT and CDR2 FQNNGV. Here the CDR3 DNA reads TGTGCCAGCAGCCCCGGCAGCTCAACTAATGAAAAACTGTTTTTT. Its protein is CASSPGSSTNEKLFF. The whole variable domain, remainder taken from reference TRBV11-2 and TRBJ1-4, is EAGVAQSPRYKIIEKRQSVAFWCNPISGHATLYWYQQILGQGPKLLIQFQNNGVVDDSQLPKDRFSAERLKGVDSTLKIQPAKLEDSAVYLCASSPGSSTNEKLFFGSGTQLSVL.